One and the same sample provided the 22 T cell receptor beta chains below, sequenced in a study of T cell changes during pregnancy in multiple sclerosis. Sequencing used immunoSEQ multiplex PCR; TCRdb keeps in-frame clones, though not all of them. The sample consists of about 130,000 clones, roughly 96% of them appearing once. The sample here was peripheral blood, taken after pregnancy. The source is a female donor with multiple sclerosis, enrolled in a pregnancy study.

The V call is TRBV13, the J call TRBJ2-2; TRBD1 aligns across 7 bases. Germline V gene lookup returns CDR1 PRHDT and CDR2 FYEKMQ (reference sequence). The CDR3 is 16 amino acids. The J segment lost 5 bases and the V segment lost 6 bases, leaving 12 bases of the junction unmatched. The CDR3 coding sequence is TGTGCCAGCAGGGAATCACAGGGGATGGAGACCGGGGAGCTGTTTTTT. Encoded protein: CASRESQGMETGELFF.

The V call is TRBV6-5, the J call TRBJ2-1; possible D gene TRBD2, 5 bases. Germline CDR1 is MNHEY and CDR2 is SVGAGI. The CDR3 has 14 residues. V was pared by 7 bases and J by 1 base, with 11 bases between. The CDR3 reads CASKRGRSYNEQFF. The CDR3 DNA is TGTGCCAGCAAACGGGGTCGGTCCTACAATGAGCAGTTCTTC.

This chain links TRBV5-6 with TRBJ2-1; 7 nucleotides align to TRBD2. The V and J ends lost 3 bases and 2 bases, in that order; junction bases with no gene match: 5. The germline gives CDR1 SGHDT, CDR2 YYEEEE. The CDR3 is 15 residues long. CDR3 in DNA: TGTGCCAGCAGCTGGACTAGTAGTCCCTACAATGAGCAGTTCTTC. Amino acid sequence: CASSWTSSPYNEQFF.

V is TRBV9 and J is TRBJ2-3; maybe TRBD2 (6 bases). The CDR3 is 15 residues long. V was cut by 4 bases and J by 7 bases, with 19 bases left in between. Germline CDR1 reads SGDLS; CDR2 reads YYNGEE. The CDR3 bases are TGTGCCAGCAGCCCTCAAGCGCGGGAACGGAATACGCAGTATTTT. Its translation is CASSPQARERNTQYF.

This chain joins TRBV7-9 and TRBJ2-1, with D tentatively TRBD2 (6 bases). This CDR3 has 16 residues. CDR1 SEHNR and CDR2 FQNEAQ come from the germline V gene (reference sequence). The V gene lost 5 bases and the J gene lost 0 bases, with 14 bases spanning the gap. The CDR3 sequence is CASSPRDSSSYNEQFF. The CDR3 nucleotides read TGTGCCAGCAGCCCTCGGGACTCGAGCTCCTACAATGAGCAGTTCTTC.

The rearrangement joins TRBV28 to TRBJ2-7, with D tentatively TRBD2 (5 bases). The germline gives CDR1 MDHEN, CDR2 SYDVKM. V was shortened by 7 bases and J by 0 bases, with 19 bases between the two germline ends. The CDR3 contains 16 residues. The CDR3 DNA follows: TGTGCCAGCACCCCGGGGTCCTATCGGGGCTCCTACGAGCAGTACTTC. Its protein is CASTPGSYRGSYEQYF.

V and J are TRBV7-6 and TRBJ2-5, with D possibly matching TRBD1 (7 bases). With 5 bases removed from V and 12 bases from J, the gap between germline ends came to 22 bases. The CDR3 has 14 amino acids. Germline CDR1 SGHVS, CDR2 FNYEAQ. The CDR3 sequence is CASSLGGTASPKYF. The CDR3 DNA sequence: TGTGCCAGCAGCCTTGGCGGGACAGCCAGCCCCAAGTACTTC.

The chain recombines TRBV4-1 with TRBJ2-1; 7 bases map to TRBD1. Germline V gene sequence: CDR1 MGHRA, CDR2 YSYEKL. With V trimmed by 3 bases and J by 1 base, 9 bases remained unmatched. The CDR3 length is 17 residues. The CDR3 is CASSQAVDRVSYNEQFF. The CDR3 region has the DNA TGCGCCAGCAGCCAGGCCGTCGACAGGGTGTCCTACAATGAGCAGTTCTTC.

V gene TRBV19 combines with J gene TRBJ2-7; possible D gene TRBD1, 6 bases. The ends were cut back, 3 bases at V and 0 bases at J, with 18 bases in the middle. Germline V CDR1 and CDR2: LNHDA, SQIVND (reference sequence). This CDR3 contains 17 residues. CDR3 nucleotides: TGTGCCAGTAGTATTAATAGAGGGCAGGGGTCCTCCTACGAGCAGTACTTC. It translates to CASSINRGQGSSYEQYF.

This sequence joins TRBV7-8 and TRBJ2-1, with 7 bases lining up with TRBD2. The CDR3 runs 13 residues. The junction had 2 bases not matched to a gene; V was cut back by 1 base and J by 8 bases. Germline V CDR1 and CDR2: SGHVS, FQNEAQ. The CDR3 DNA is TGTGCCAGCAGCTTAGGCGGGAGCTATGAGCAGTTCTTC. This translates into CASSLGGSYEQFF.

This chain connects TRBV2 to TRBJ1-3, with D perhaps TRBD1 (6 bases). The CDR3 is 14 residues long. Germline-derived CDR1 and CDR2 are SNHLY and FYNNEI. V shed 4 bases and J shed 7 bases, with 14 bases lying between them. The CDR3 region has the DNA TGTGCCAGCAGTGCTAGGGACACGATCAACACCATATATTTT. It encodes CASSARDTINTIYF.

The chain links TRBV19 to TRBJ1-4, with unresolved D. The CDR3 has 13 amino acids. CDR1 and CDR2 (germline): LNHDA, SQIVND (reference sequence). V was shortened by 5 bases and J by 8 bases, with 12 bases between the two germline ends. CDR3 sequence reads: CASSVSVNEKLFF. CDR3 DNA sequence: TGTGCCAGTAGTGTCTCAGTAAACGAAAAACTGTTTTTT.

The chain employs TRBV9 and TRBJ2-3; maybe TRBD1 (5 bases). Germline values: CDR1 SGDLS, CDR2 YYNGEE. CDR3 length: 14 amino acids. V lost 2 bases, J lost 6 bases, and 13 bases lay in between. Here the CDR3 DNA reads TGTGCCAGCAGCGTCGGGCCTCCAGGGGATACGCAGTATTTT. Translated, it gives CASSVGPPGDTQYF.

The CDR3 DNA sequence: TGCGCCAGCAGCTCGGGACAGAGAGGCTCCTACAATGAGCAGTTCTTC. Translating gives CASSSGQRGSYNEQFF. The V gene is TRBV5-1, the J gene TRBJ2-1, with 7 bases matching TRBD1. CDR3 length: 16 amino acids. CDR1 is SGHRS and CDR2 is YFSETQ in the germline V gene. J lost 0 bases, V lost 3 bases, and 6 bases had no gene match. The entire variable domain, with the rest obtained from reference TRBV5-1 and TRBJ2-1, is as follows: KAGVTQTPRYLIKTRGQQVTLSCSPISGHRSVSWYQQTPGQGLQFLFEYFSETQRNKGNFPGRFSGRQFSNSRSEMNVSTLELGDSALYLCASSSGQRGSYNEQFFGPGTRLTVL.

The chain recombines TRBV28 with TRBJ2-7; D is perhaps TRBD1 (6 bases). CDR1 and CDR2 from the germline V gene are MDHEN and SYDVKM. Trimming shortened V by 1 base and J by 0 bases, and 28 bases separated the two germline ends. This CDR3 contains 21 residues. CDR3 sequence (DNA): TGTGCCAGCAGTTTATCGGGACACGAAGGGACCGCTACCGAGAGCTCCTACGAGCAGTACTTC. Protein: CASSLSGHEGTATESSYEQYF.

The chain couples TRBV10-3 to TRBJ2-7; 8 nucleotides agree with TRBD1. V gave up 10 bases and J gave up 2 bases; unmatched junction bases: 4. Per germline, CDR1 ENHRY and CDR2 SYGVKD. The CDR3 has 12 amino acids. CDR3 protein: CATQTGAYEQYF. Here the CDR3 DNA reads TGTGCCACCCAGACAGGGGCCTACGAGCAGTACTTC.

V gene TRBV10-3 combines with J gene TRBJ2-2; TRBD1 matches 10 bases. In germline, CDR1 is ENHRY, CDR2 SYGVKD. The CDR3 runs 16 residues. Unmatched junction bases numbered 9, after V lost 11 bases and J lost 0 bases. The CDR3 is CAARTGGTSNTGELFF. The CDR3, as DNA: TGTGCCGCCCGGACAGGGGGGACCTCGAACACCGGGGAGCTGTTTTTT.

This CDR3 reads CASTDPRGGQASYEQYF. CDR3 in DNA: TGTGCCAGCACCGACCCGCGAGGCGGACAGGCTTCCTACGAGCAGTACTTC. The gene calls are TRBV2 and TRBJ2-7, with 7 nucleotides matching TRBD1. This CDR3 region has 17 residues. Germline V gene data show CDR1 as SNHLY and CDR2 as FYNNEI. The ends lost 7 bases at V and 1 base at J; junction bases unmatched: 16.

V is TRBV28 and J is TRBJ2-2; 16 nucleotides match TRBD2. CDR3 length: 20 amino acids. V was clipped by 6 bases and J by 4 bases; unmatched bases: 14. Germline V gene lookup returns CDR1 MDHEN and CDR2 SYDVKM. For the CDR3, the DNA is TGTGCCAGCAGATTTACCCTGGGACTAGCGGGAGGGCCGGGCACCGGGGAGCTGTTTTTT. It specifies CASRFTLGLAGGPGTGELFF.

CDR3 protein: CASSPVGTDNTEAFF. The CDR3 DNA sequence: TGTGCCAGCTCACCAGTGGGGACAGATAACACTGAAGCTTTCTTT. J is TRBJ1-1 and V is TRBV18; 7 bases line up with TRBD1. The germline CDR1 and CDR2 sequences are KGHSH and LQKENI. The CDR3 runs to 15 residues. After removal of 2 bases from V and 2 bases from J, the junction contained 5 bases not matched to a gene.

V usage is TRBV6-5 and J usage is TRBJ2-1, with TRBD2 matching 7 bases. The CDR3 is 15 residues long. In germline, CDR1 is MNHEY, CDR2 SVGAGI. The J segment lost 10 bases and the V segment lost 0 bases, leaving 9 bases of the junction unmatched. Written as DNA, the CDR3 is TGTGCCAGCAGTTACTCGGCGGGAGCGGCGGGCGAGCAGTTCTTC. Its translation: CASSYSAGAAGEQFF.

The chain carries TRBV28 and TRBJ1-2, with TRBD1 as a possible D gene (6 bases). Looked up from germline, CDR1 is MDHEN and CDR2 is SYDVKM. The CDR3 has 14 amino acids. Between the trimmed V and J ends, which lost 4 bases and 3 bases, there was a span of 12 bases. The CDR3 reads CASSSTDRYYGYTF. The CDR3 DNA reads TGTGCCAGCAGTTCGACCGACAGGTACTATGGCTACACCTTC.